Below, 26 T cell receptor beta chains from the same sample are listed, as sequenced in a study of response to subunit inactivated influenza vaccine. TCRdb re-analysed the RT-PCR reads in MiXCR, keeping a single row per CDR3 protein. The data show around 790,000 distinct CDR3 sequences, over 20% seen once. This specimen consisted of PBMCs from blood, obtained roughly 5 days after vaccination. The receptors come from a man over 45 who received an inactivated influenza vaccine.

This chain uses TRBV6-1 with TRBJ2-3; possibly TRBD2 for D (5 bases). In germline, CDR1 is MNHNS, CDR2 SASEGT. Trimming took off 8 bases at V and 1 base at J, with 13 bases between the two ends. The length of the CDR3 is 14 residues. The CDR3 nucleotides read TGTGCCAGCCAGTCAGCGGCAGGCACAGATACGCAGTATTTT. Translation: CASQSAAGTDTQYF.

The gene calls are TRBV5-1 and TRBJ2-1; tentatively, D is TRBD2 (5 bases). Germline lookup yields CDR1 SGHRS and CDR2 YFSETQ. CDR3 length: 15 residues. Trimming shortened V by 3 bases and J by 1 base, and 11 bases separated the two germline ends. The CDR3 reads CASSSEVGSYNEQFF. CDR3 DNA sequence: TGCGCCAGCAGCTCGGAGGTTGGATCCTACAATGAGCAGTTCTTC.

In this sample, this clonotype turned up a few times. The junction and the germline gene differ at one end; a read error may be behind it. The chain employs TRBV3-1 and TRBJ1-4; D remains unclear. This CDR3 is built from 11 residues. Germline V gene lookup returns CDR1 LGHDT and CDR2 YNNKEL (reference sequence). The CDR3, as DNA: TGTGCCAGCGGCCAGATCGGTAAACTGTTTTTT. Translating gives CASGQIGKLFF.

This clonotype was seen a handful of times. The chain employs TRBV3-1 and TRBJ2-2; possible D gene TRBD2, 5 bases. V was trimmed by 3 bases and J by 7 bases, leaving 18 bases between them. This CDR3 has 16 residues. The germline gives CDR1 LGHDT, CDR2 YNNKEL (reference sequence). For the CDR3, the DNA is TGTGCCAGCAGCCAGAGGTCGGGATTCCGCGGCGGGGAGCTGTTTTTT. Translated: CASSQRSGFRGGELFF. Full variable domain (remainder filled in from reference TRBV3-1 and TRBJ2-2): DTAVSQTPKYLVTQMGNDKSIKCEQNLGHDTMYWYKQDSKKFLKIMFSYNNKELIINETVPNRFSPKSPDKAHLNLHINSLELGDSAVYFCASSQRSGFRGGELFFGEGSRLTVL.

This clonotype was counted a few times. The rearrangement uses TRBV20-1 and TRBJ1-1; TRBD1 aligns across 11 bases. The V gene's germline CDR1 is DFQATT and CDR2 SNEGSKA (reference sequence). Germline trimming cut 6 bases from V and 0 bases from J; bases unmatched to any gene: 9. This CDR3 has 16 residues. This CDR3 reads CSASGDRGFLNTEAFF. The DNA of the CDR3 is TGCAGTGCAAGTGGGGACAGGGGGTTTCTGAACACTGAAGCTTTCTTT.

Remarks on this clonotype: A much larger clone is a single base away; this may be a read error. This sequence joins TRBV7-9 and TRBJ2-7, with a tentative D call TRBD1 (6 bases). The CDR3 runs to 12 residues. CDR1 is SEHNR, CDR2 FQNEAQ, per germline (reference sequence). V gave up 5 bases and J gave up 4 bases, with 9 bases separating them. The CDR3 nucleotides read TGTGCCAGCAGCCGACAGGAGTACGAGCAGTACTTC. Translating gives CASSRQEYEQYF.

In this sample, this clonotype turned up a few times. The V gene is TRBV9, the J gene TRBJ2-5; perhaps TRBD2 as D (5 bases). The CDR3 loop spans 13 amino acids. The germline gives CDR1 SGDLS, CDR2 YYNGEE. Trimming shortened V by 6 bases and J by 2 bases, and 11 bases separated the two germline ends. Here the CDR3 DNA reads TGTGCCAGCAACGGAGGCGAACAAGAGACCCAGTACTTC. Translating it yields CASNGGEQETQYF.

The chain recombines TRBV6-2 or TRBV6-3 with TRBJ2-5; D is ambiguous. V was pared by 6 bases and J by 5 bases, with 16 bases between. This CDR3 comprises 14 residues. Germline CDR1 is MNHEY and CDR2 is SVGEGT. This chain's CDR3 is CASRSNGRPETQYF. CDR3 sequence (DNA): TGTGCCAGCAGATCAAATGGGCGCCCTGAGACCCAGTACTTC.

This clonotype was detected only a few times. The chain is built from TRBV12-3 or TRBV12-4 and TRBJ1-2; unclear D gene. The CDR3 loop spans 13 amino acids. V lost 4 bases and J 2 bases, leaving 8 bases between the germline ends. CDR3 residues: CASSWGTNYGYTF. The CDR3 nucleotides are TGTGCCAGCAGTTGGGGAACCAACTATGGCTACACCTTC.

The genes are TRBV7-3 and TRBJ1-1; D gene uncertain. CDR1 and CDR2 (germline): SGHTA, FQGTGA. The V end lost 1 base, the J end lost 0 bases, and 18 bases lay between the germline ends. This CDR3 is 18 amino acids long. The CDR3 protein is CASSLIGLSPKLNTEAFF. The CDR3 DNA reads TGTGCCAGCAGCTTAATCGGTCTTAGTCCGAAATTGAACACTGAAGCTTTCTTT.

This clonotype was counted between two and nine times. V is TRBV12-3 or TRBV12-4 and J is TRBJ1-4; 8 nucleotides line up with TRBD1. The V gene end was trimmed by 6 bases and the J gene end by 7 bases; junction bases not matched to a gene: 7. The CDR3 length is 14 residues. Here the CDR3 reads CASRRTGGSEKLFF. The CDR3 coding sequence is TGTGCCAGCAGAAGAACAGGGGGGAGTGAAAAACTGTTTTTT.

The genes are TRBV29-1 and TRBJ2-5; 13 bases match TRBD2. Germline V gene data show CDR1 as SQVTM and CDR2 as ANQGSEA. The CDR3 covers 14 residues. V shed 7 bases and J 0 bases; nucleotides not matched to a gene: 2. CDR3 sequence: CSAGTSGDQETQYF. CDR3 nucleotides: TGCAGCGCTGGGACTAGCGGGGACCAAGAGACCCAGTACTTC. The variable domain in full, completed from reference TRBV29-1 and TRBJ2-5, reads SAVISQKPSRDICQRGTSLTIQCQVDSQVTMMFWYRQQPGQSLTLIATANQGSEATYESGFVIDKFPISRPNLTFSTLTVSNMSPEDSSIYLCSAGTSGDQETQYFGPGTRLLVL.

This clonotype was counted between two and nine times. The chain is built from TRBV12-3 or TRBV12-4 and TRBJ1-6, with D possibly matching TRBD1 (6 bases). The CDR3 contains 15 residues. With 6 bases removed from V and 7 bases from J, the gap between germline ends came to 16 bases. The CDR3 here is CASSLTGPLNSPLHF. The DNA of the CDR3 is TGTGCCAGCAGCCTTACAGGGCCCTTAAATTCACCCCTCCACTTT.

Details on this clonotype: This may stem from a read error, because a much larger clone lies one nucleotide away. The chain carries TRBV5-6 and TRBJ1-2, with TRBD1 identical over 9 bases. Unmatched junction bases numbered 3, after V lost 2 bases and J lost 4 bases. The CDR3 sequence is 14 residues long. Germline V gives CDR1 SGHDT, CDR2 YYEEEE. The CDR3 loop is CASSFGTGIYGYTF. CDR3 sequence (DNA): TGTGCCAGCAGCTTTGGGACAGGGATCTATGGCTACACCTTC.

This clonotype was counted only a few times. This chain connects TRBV11-2 to TRBJ1-2; D uncertain. Deletions cut 5 bases from V and 1 base from J, with 14 bases between. Germline V gene lookup returns CDR1 SGHAT and CDR2 FQNNGV. The CDR3 is 15 amino acids. This chain's CDR3 is CASSLPSAGNYGYTF. CDR3 nucleotide sequence: TGTGCCAGCAGCCTCCCCTCGGCGGGTAACTATGGCTACACCTTC. Based on the CDR3 plus reference TRBV11-2 and TRBJ1-2, the full variable domain is EAGVAQSPRYKIIEKRQSVAFWCNPISGHATLYWYQQILGQGPKLLIQFQNNGVVDDSQLPKDRFSAERLKGVDSTLKIQPAKLEDSAVYLCASSLPSAGNYGYTFGSGTRLTVV.

The rearrangement links TRBV15 to TRBJ1-2; a possible D gene is TRBD1 (5 bases). Germline CDR1 and CDR2: LNHNV and YYDKDF (reference sequence). This CDR3 is built from 13 residues. Trimming left V 1 base short and J 3 bases short, with 6 bases between. The CDR3 loop is CATSRAGYYGYTF. The CDR3 nucleotides are TGTGCCACCAGCAGAGCAGGGTACTATGGCTACACCTTC.

This clonotype was seen more than once but under ten times. The chain recombines TRBV27 with TRBJ2-1; TRBD2 matches 13 bases. CDR3 length: 15 residues. Trimming took 3 bases from V and 9 from J; bases not matched to a gene: 5. Germline V lookup: CDR1 MNHEY, CDR2 SMNVEV (reference sequence). The CDR3 spells CASSFLGLAGFEQFF. The DNA for the CDR3 is TGTGCCAGCAGTTTTTTGGGACTAGCGGGATTTGAGCAGTTCTTC.

This clonotype showed up just a few times. The chain uses TRBV5-1 and TRBJ2-7, with a weak D call TRBD1 (5 bases). Germline V gene sequence: CDR1 SGHRS, CDR2 YFSETQ. Trimming stripped 2 bases from V and 2 bases from J, with 14 bases between. The CDR3 has 15 amino acids. Here the CDR3 DNA reads TGCGCCAGCAGCTTTACAGGTACCACGGCCTACGAGCAGTACTTC. It encodes CASSFTGTTAYEQYF.

This clonotype was seen a few times. This sequence joins TRBV4-3 and TRBJ1-2; no firm D call. The CDR3 consists of 15 residues. Looked up from germline, CDR1 is LGHNA and CDR2 is YSLEER. V lost 0 bases and J 5 bases, leaving 13 bases between the germline ends. CDR3 coding DNA: TGCGCCAGCAGCCAAGATGTAGGGCTCAGTTATGGCTACACCTTC. Translation gives CASSQDVGLSYGYTF.

A few counts support this clonotype. The genes are TRBV12-3 or TRBV12-4 and TRBJ2-6; a possible D gene is TRBD1 (5 bases). V dropped 6 bases and J dropped 4 bases, with 13 bases sitting between them. The CDR3 consists of 15 residues. For the CDR3, the DNA is TGTGCCAGCAGGACCAGGGTTTCCGGGGCCAACGTCCTGACTTTC. Its protein product is CASRTRVSGANVLTF.

The sample holds a few counts of this clonotype. V and J are TRBV7-2 and TRBJ2-3, with 10 bases aligning to TRBD1. This CDR3 region has 14 residues. V dropped 6 bases and J dropped 4; count of bases not matched to a gene: 4. Germline assignment: CDR1 SGHTA and CDR2 FQGNSA. In nucleotides, the CDR3 is TGTGCCAGCAGAAGGGACAGGGGAGCAGATACGCAGTATTTT. It codes for CASRRDRGADTQYF.

This clonotype was seen a handful of times. The chain is built from TRBV29-1 and TRBJ2-7; possibly TRBD1 for D (5 bases). This CDR3 contains 13 residues. Trimming pared 5 bases from V and 6 bases from J, leaving 17 bases between. Per germline, CDR1 SQVTM and CDR2 ANQGSEA. DNA of the CDR3: TGCAGCGTTATTCCAGGGAAACTAAGCGAGCAGTACTTC. This gives the protein CSVIPGKLSEQYF.

This clonotype showed up just once. The J gene is TRBJ1-5, the V gene TRBV4-1, with TRBD1 as a possible D gene (6 bases). Germline V gene sequence: CDR1 MGHRA, CDR2 YSYEKL. Trimming removed 2 bases at V and 7 bases at J, with 12 bases between. The CDR3 length is 14 residues. In DNA, the CDR3 is TGCGCCAGCAGCCAAAAACAGGGTGCCCAGCCCCAGCATTTT. This translates into CASSQKQGAQPQHF.

This clonotype showed up many times. This rearrangement joins TRBV12-3 or TRBV12-4 to TRBJ2-2, with unresolved D. The CDR3 loop spans 13 amino acids. V gave up 2 bases and J gave up 8 bases, with 9 bases separating them. The DNA of the CDR3 is TGTGCCAGCAGTTTACAGGAAAGGGGGGAGCTGTTTTTT. Its protein is CASSLQERGELFF.

In this sample, this clonotype turned up once. The V and J genes are TRBV2 and TRBJ2-4, with 9 nucleotides matching TRBD1. Trimming removed 3 bases from V and 2 bases from J; junction bases left unmatched: 2. The CDR3 loop spans 15 amino acids. The V gene's germline CDR1 is SNHLY and CDR2 FYNNEI. The CDR3 DNA sequence: TGTGCCAGCAGTGAGACAGGGGGAACCAAAAACATTCAGTACTTC. Amino acid sequence: CASSETGGTKNIQYF.

J is TRBJ2-2 and V is TRBV7-3; 9 bases agree with TRBD1. V was clipped by 5 bases and J by 2 bases; unmatched bases: 6. Germline V gene data show CDR1 as SGHTA and CDR2 as FQGTGA. CDR3 length: 16 residues. CDR3 loop: CASSTGQGVNTGELFF. Written as DNA, the CDR3 is TGTGCCAGCAGCACGGGACAGGGAGTTAACACCGGGGAGCTGTTTTTT.